This is a list of T cell receptor beta chains from one sample in a study of blood T cells in healthy people across ages. In TCRdb, the 5' RACE reads were re-called with MiXCR into one record per CDR3 protein. The table records some 1.4 million distinct CDR3 sequences, about 43% of them present only once. Sequencing used blood. The receptors were gathered from a woman aged 18-29 years in good health. Both conserved end residues are part of each CDR3. The D gene is left open where the match is weak. Size tells how often a clone was seen (once, few, many) or the class of an expanded clone, and some rows leave it out.

clone_size: once
d_call: .
j_call: TRBJ1-2
cdr3_length: 12
v_call: TRBV30
cdr3_nt: TGTGCCCAAAAGATAAGAAACTATGGCTACACCTTC
cdr3_aa: CAQKIRNYGYTF

clone_size: .
d_call: .
j_call: TRBJ2-2
cdr3_length: 12
v_call: TRBV7-9
cdr3_nt: TGTGCCAGCAGCCGGACGTTTGGGGAGCTGTTTTTT
cdr3_aa: CASSRTFGELFF

clone_size: .
d_call: TRBD1
j_call: TRBJ2-1
cdr3_length: 15
v_call: TRBV7-9
cdr3_nt: TGTGCCAGCAGCTTAGCTGAGACAGGGGGCAATGAGCAGTTCTTC
cdr3_aa: CASSLAETGGNEQFF

clone_size: .
d_call: TRBD2
j_call: TRBJ2-1
cdr3_length: 16
v_call: TRBV3-1
cdr3_nt: TGTGTCAGCAGCCCATCGTTGCGGGAGGTCTACAATGAGCAGTTCTTC
cdr3_aa: CVSSPSLREVYNEQFF

clone_size: few
d_call: TRBD2
j_call: TRBJ2-5
cdr3_length: 15
v_call: TRBV5-1
cdr3_nt: TGCGCCAGTTCGACTAGCGGGGACGATCGCGAGACCCAGTACTTC
cdr3_aa: CASSTSGDDRETQYF

clone_size: .
d_call: TRBD1
j_call: TRBJ1-5
cdr3_length: 14
v_call: TRBV10-3
cdr3_nt: TGTGCCACCGTCGGGACAGATAGCAATCAGCCCCAGCATTTT
cdr3_aa: CATVGTDSNQPQHF

clone_size: few
d_call: TRBD2
j_call: TRBJ2-1
cdr3_length: 15
v_call: TRBV6-4
cdr3_nt: TGTGCCAGCAGTGACGTCGGGGGGGCCTACAATGAGCAGTTCTTC
cdr3_aa: CASSDVGGAYNEQFF

clone_size: few
d_call: TRBD2
j_call: TRBJ2-1
cdr3_length: 17
v_call: TRBV7-2
cdr3_nt: TGTGCCAGCAGCCCTCCTACGGGTCGGGAGGGATACAATGAGCAGTTCTTC
cdr3_aa: CASSPPTGREGYNEQFF

clone_size: few
d_call: .
j_call: TRBJ2-1
cdr3_length: 14
v_call: TRBV2
cdr3_nt: TGTGCCAGCAGCGGGGACCTCCCCTCCAATGAGCAGTTCTTC
cdr3_aa: CASSGDLPSNEQFF

clone_size: once
d_call: .
j_call: TRBJ2-2
cdr3_length: 12
v_call: TRBV19
cdr3_nt: TGTGCCAGTTCTCCGGGTGACCGTGAGCTGTTTTTT
cdr3_aa: CASSPGDRELFF

clone_size: .
d_call: .
j_call: TRBJ2-3
cdr3_length: 14
v_call: TRBV10-1
cdr3_nt: TGCGCCAGCAGCCAGGGACTCCTAGGGGATACGCAGTATTTT
cdr3_aa: CASSQGLLGDTQYF

clone_size: .
d_call: TRBD1
j_call: TRBJ1-1
cdr3_length: 14
v_call: TRBV5-1
cdr3_nt: TGCGCCAGCAGCCGAGACAGGGACGACACTGAAGCTTTCTTT
cdr3_aa: CASSRDRDDTEAFF

clone_size: .
d_call: TRBD1
j_call: TRBJ2-4
cdr3_length: 15
v_call: TRBV28
cdr3_nt: TGTGCCAGCAGTGGACAGGGCATGGGGAAAAACATTCAGTACTTC
cdr3_aa: CASSGQGMGKNIQYF

clone_size: .
d_call: .
j_call: TRBJ2-3
cdr3_length: 12
v_call: TRBV3-1
cdr3_nt: TGTGCCAGCAGCCGGTCCGGGACTTCACAGTATTTT
cdr3_aa: CASSRSGTSQYF

clone_size: once
d_call: .
j_call: TRBJ1-1
cdr3_length: 12
v_call: TRBV5-1
cdr3_nt: TGCGCCAACGCTACTGGTAATTCTGAAGCTTTCTTT
cdr3_aa: CANATGNSEAFF

clone_size: few
d_call: .
j_call: TRBJ2-1
cdr3_length: 15
v_call: TRBV6-5
cdr3_nt: TGTGCCAGCAGCCTTATTTATAGCTCCTACAATGAGCAGTTCTTC
cdr3_aa: CASSLIYSSYNEQFF

clone_size: .
d_call: .
j_call: TRBJ2-5
cdr3_length: 11
v_call: TRBV20-1
cdr3_nt: TGCAGTGCTACCCGCACAGAGACCCAGTACTTC
cdr3_aa: CSATRTETQYF

clone_size: few
d_call: .
j_call: TRBJ2-5
cdr3_length: 15
v_call: TRBV7-9
cdr3_nt: TGTGCCAGCTCGGGACGGGGGCTAGTTCAAGAGACCCAGTACTTC
cdr3_aa: CASSGRGLVQETQYF

clone_size: .
d_call: .
j_call: TRBJ2-3
cdr3_length: 15
v_call: TRBV9
cdr3_nt: TGTGCCAGCAGCCCCAGGCCGTCTAGCCCAGATACGCAGTATTTT
cdr3_aa: CASSPRPSSPDTQYF

clone_size: .
d_call: .
j_call: TRBJ1-5
cdr3_length: 15
v_call: TRBV5-5
cdr3_nt: TGTGCCAGCAGACCGGCCGGAGGGGGCAATCAGCCCCAGCATTTT
cdr3_aa: CASRPAGGGNQPQHF

clone_size: .
d_call: .
j_call: TRBJ2-1
cdr3_length: 15
v_call: TRBV12-3/TRBV12-4
cdr3_nt: TGTGCCAGCACCGATGTCTCAAGAGGACCCAATGAGCAGTTCTTC
cdr3_aa: CASTDVSRGPNEQFF

clone_size: .
d_call: .
j_call: TRBJ2-7
cdr3_length: 13
v_call: TRBV2
cdr3_nt: TGTGCCAGCAGTGATAGTTGGGGGTACGAGCAGTACTTC
cdr3_aa: CASSDSWGYEQYF

clone_size: .
d_call: TRBD2
j_call: TRBJ2-1
cdr3_length: 19
v_call: TRBV4-3
cdr3_nt: TGCGCCAGCAGCCAAGGTCCTGGGGGGACTAGCGGGAGGAATAATGAGCAGTTCTTC
cdr3_aa: CASSQGPGGTSGRNNEQFF

clone_size: few
d_call: .
j_call: TRBJ2-7
cdr3_length: 14
v_call: TRBV6-5
cdr3_nt: TGTGCCAGCACCCGCGGACCGCGCTCCTACGAGCAGTACTTC
cdr3_aa: CASTRGPRSYEQYF

clone_size: .
d_call: TRBD2
j_call: TRBJ2-7
cdr3_length: 18
v_call: TRBV6-5
cdr3_nt: TGTGCCAGCAGTTTGGATTCGAGGGGACTAGCGGGAGCCTACGAGCAGTACTTC
cdr3_aa: CASSLDSRGLAGAYEQYF

clone_size: .
d_call: .
j_call: TRBJ1-2
cdr3_length: 13
v_call: TRBV10-3
cdr3_nt: TGTGCCATCAGTGAGGGGGCAAGAGAAGGCTACACCTTC
cdr3_aa: CAISEGAREGYTF

clone_size: .
d_call: TRBD2
j_call: TRBJ2-7
cdr3_length: 17
v_call: TRBV5-1
cdr3_nt: TGCGCCAGCAGCCAAGTTTCTAGCGGGAGCTCTTACAATGAGCAGTACTTC
cdr3_aa: CASSQVSSGSSYNEQYF

clone_size: .
d_call: .
j_call: TRBJ1-5
cdr3_length: 14
v_call: TRBV10-3
cdr3_nt: TGTGCCATCAGTGAGTCGGGTAGCGATCAGCCCCAGCATTTT
cdr3_aa: CAISESGSDQPQHF

clone_size: few
d_call: TRBD2
j_call: TRBJ2-3
cdr3_length: 16
v_call: TRBV9
cdr3_nt: TGTGCCAGCAGCTCCCCGGGGGGGTATGGCACAGATACGCAGTATTTT
cdr3_aa: CASSSPGGYGTDTQYF

clone_size: many
d_call: TRBD2
j_call: TRBJ2-1
cdr3_length: 17
v_call: TRBV20-1
cdr3_nt: TGCAGTGCTAGAGGGCCGGGACTAGCGGCCTCTAACAATGAGCAGTTCTTC
cdr3_aa: CSARGPGLAASNNEQFF

clone_size: few
d_call: .
j_call: TRBJ1-4
cdr3_length: 13
v_call: TRBV28
cdr3_nt: TGTGCCAGCTCTGGCCCCGCAGAGGAAAAACTGTTTTTT
cdr3_aa: CASSGPAEEKLFF

clone_size: .
d_call: .
j_call: TRBJ2-7
cdr3_length: 16
v_call: TRBV20-1
cdr3_nt: TGCAGTGCTAGAGATGGGGGCGGGAGTACCTCCTACGAGCAGTACTTC
cdr3_aa: CSARDGGGSTSYEQYF

clone_size: .
d_call: .
j_call: TRBJ2-7
cdr3_length: 15
v_call: TRBV12-3/TRBV12-4
cdr3_nt: TGTGCCAGCAGTTTAGCGGGGGGCATAACCTACGAGCAGTACTTC
cdr3_aa: CASSLAGGITYEQYF

clone_size: .
d_call: TRBD1
j_call: TRBJ2-7
cdr3_length: 13
v_call: TRBV20-1
cdr3_nt: TGCAGTGCTAGATCCAGGGGGACCTACGAGCAGTACTTC
cdr3_aa: CSARSRGTYEQYF

clone_size: .
d_call: TRBD2
j_call: TRBJ2-5
cdr3_length: 16
v_call: TRBV5-1
cdr3_nt: TGCGCCAGCAGCTTGGTAGCGGGGGGCCTTCAAGAGACCCAGTACTTC
cdr3_aa: CASSLVAGGLQETQYF

clone_size: few
d_call: .
j_call: TRBJ1-2
cdr3_length: 13
v_call: TRBV20-1
cdr3_nt: TGCAGTGCTTCCCCGACAGCTAACTATGGCTACACCTTC
cdr3_aa: CSASPTANYGYTF

clone_size: few
d_call: .
j_call: TRBJ2-1
cdr3_length: 11
v_call: TRBV20-1
cdr3_nt: TGCAGTGCTTCCCCTGGAGATGAGCAGTTCTTC
cdr3_aa: CSASPGDEQFF

clone_size: .
d_call: .
j_call: TRBJ2-7
cdr3_length: 14
v_call: TRBV20-1
cdr3_nt: TGCAGTGCTTCCCCGGGGCGGGGCCTCTACGAGCAGTACTTC
cdr3_aa: CSASPGRGLYEQYF

clone_size: .
d_call: TRBD2
j_call: TRBJ2-1
cdr3_length: 15
v_call: TRBV2
cdr3_nt: TGTGCCAGCCGGACTAGCGGGGGGTCTGTCAATGAGCAGTTCTTC
cdr3_aa: CASRTSGGSVNEQFF

clone_size: .
d_call: TRBD2
j_call: TRBJ2-7
cdr3_length: 16
v_call: TRBV12-3/TRBV12-4
cdr3_nt: TGTGCCAGCAGCCCCGGAAGCGGGAGCGTCTCCTACGAGCAGTACTTC
cdr3_aa: CASSPGSGSVSYEQYF

clone_size: .
d_call: .
j_call: TRBJ2-2
cdr3_length: 15
v_call: TRBV10-3
cdr3_nt: TGTGCCATCAGTGAGTCCCCCGCCAACACCGGGGAGCTGTTTTTT
cdr3_aa: CAISESPANTGELFF

clone_size: .
d_call: .
j_call: TRBJ2-4
cdr3_length: 14
v_call: TRBV6-6
cdr3_nt: TGTGCCAGCAGTCCCCAAGGGCTAGCGAACATTCAGTACTTC
cdr3_aa: CASSPQGLANIQYF

clone_size: .
d_call: TRBD2
j_call: TRBJ2-6
cdr3_length: 18
v_call: TRBV3-1
cdr3_nt: TGTGCCAGCAGCCCCGGGACTAGCGGTATCACTGGGGCCAACGTCCTGACTTTC
cdr3_aa: CASSPGTSGITGANVLTF

clone_size: few
d_call: .
j_call: TRBJ1-5
cdr3_length: 14
v_call: TRBV12-3/TRBV12-4
cdr3_nt: TGTGCCAGCAGTTGGGGGTCGGGCAATCAGCCCCAGCATTTT
cdr3_aa: CASSWGSGNQPQHF

clone_size: .
d_call: .
j_call: TRBJ1-2
cdr3_length: 13
v_call: TRBV7-9
cdr3_nt: TGTGCCAGCACCGCTAATCTAAACTATGGCTACACCTTC
cdr3_aa: CASTANLNYGYTF

clone_size: .
d_call: .
j_call: TRBJ2-3
cdr3_length: 13
v_call: TRBV11-2
cdr3_nt: TGTGCCAGCAGCTTAGGGGTGGCTAATACGCAGTATTTT
cdr3_aa: CASSLGVANTQYF

clone_size: .
d_call: .
j_call: TRBJ2-5
cdr3_length: 15
v_call: TRBV20-1
cdr3_nt: TGCAGTGCTAGCCACGCTAGGGGGTTCCAAGAGACCCAGTACTTC
cdr3_aa: CSASHARGFQETQYF

clone_size: many
d_call: TRBD2
j_call: TRBJ2-3
cdr3_length: 16
v_call: TRBV10-3
cdr3_nt: TGTGCCATCAGTGACCCTACTAGCGTTGGGCGAGATACGCAGTATTTT
cdr3_aa: CAISDPTSVGRDTQYF

clone_size: .
d_call: TRBD2
j_call: TRBJ2-3
cdr3_length: 20
v_call: TRBV13
cdr3_nt: TGTGCCAGCAGCTTAGGAGAGGCGTGGCTAGCGGGACCAAGCACAGATACGCAGTATTTT
cdr3_aa: CASSLGEAWLAGPSTDTQYF

clone_size: few
d_call: TRBD2
j_call: TRBJ2-3
cdr3_length: 16
v_call: TRBV12-3/TRBV12-4
cdr3_nt: TGTGCCAGCAGTTTCCCCCGCGGGAGTAGCGCAGATACGCAGTATTTT
cdr3_aa: CASSFPRGSSADTQYF

clone_size: .
d_call: .
j_call: TRBJ1-1
cdr3_length: 12
v_call: TRBV21-1
cdr3_nt: TGTGCCAGCAGCAAAGCGCAGACAGAAGCTTTCTTT
cdr3_aa: CASSKAQTEAFF